Listed here are 20 T cell receptor beta chains from one sample, sequenced in a study of human T cells and chemical hapten exposure. TCRdb re-analysed the RACE reads in MiXCR, keeping a single row per CDR3 protein. The repertoire holds 50,000 to 70,000 distinct CDR3 sequences, with more than 9% as singletons. The time point denotes: pre-sensitization, week 0. Sample treatment: therapeutic diphenylcyclopropenone sensitization with weekly scalp DPC. The sample in question was whole blood, obtained in connection with sensitization to the hapten diphenylcyclopropenone (DPC). These receptors were obtained from a man aged 40-49 years with alopecia areata. Some clones in this sample may be carry-over from other donors' samples.

This sequence joins TRBV19 and TRBJ2-2, with D uncertain. The V end lost 4 bases, the J end lost 0 bases, and 12 bases lay between the germline ends. Germline V gene data show CDR1 as LNHDA and CDR2 as SQIVND (reference sequence). CDR3 length equals 16 residues. The CDR3 DNA reads TGTGCCAGTAGTACGATCAGGCTAACGAACACCGGGGAGCTGTTTTTT. The encoded protein is CASSTIRLTNTGELFF. The entire variable domain, with the rest obtained from reference TRBV19 and TRBJ2-2, is as follows: DGGITQSPKYLFRKEGQNVTLSCEQNLNHDAMYWYRQDPGQGLRLIYYSQIVNDFQKGDIAEGYSVSREKKESFPLTVTSAQKNPTAFYLCASSTIRLTNTGELFFGEGSRLTVL.

This chain uses TRBV5-1 with TRBJ2-5, with D hard to call. CDR3 length: 13 residues. Per germline, CDR1 SGHRS and CDR2 YFSETQ. The ends were cut back, 0 bases at V and 5 bases at J, with 8 bases in the middle. In DNA, the CDR3 is TGCGCCAGCAGCTTGGTTCCTGGGGAGACCCAGTACTTC. Translation gives CASSLVPGETQYF.

This clonotype was seen repeatedly, ten times or more. The chain recombines TRBV20-1 with TRBJ2-3, with 9 bases matching TRBD1. Germline CDR1 DFQATT, CDR2 SNEGSKA (reference sequence). The CDR3 contains 14 residues. Germline trimming cut 4 bases from V and 1 base from J; bases unmatched to any gene: 3. CDR3 in DNA: TGCAGTGCTAAGGGGGACAGGGGCACAGATACGCAGTATTTT. Protein sequence: CSAKGDRGTDTQYF.

This clonotype was detected many times. The chain joins TRBV14 to TRBJ1-1, with TRBD1 matching over 11 bases. The germline V gene encodes CDR1 SGHDN and CDR2 FVKESK. This CDR3 contains 18 residues. J was trimmed by 1 base and V by 0 bases; bases with no gene match: 7. The CDR3 DNA sequence: TGTGCCAGCAGCCAAGATTGGCGGACAGGGGGCGGGAACACTGAAGCTTTCTTT. Its protein product is CASSQDWRTGGGNTEAFF.

This clonotype was observed many times. The CDR3 region is CASLGRDSFTDTQYF. CDR3 DNA sequence: TGTGCCAGTTTAGGCCGGGACAGTTTTACAGATACGCAGTATTTT. The V gene is TRBV12-3 or TRBV12-4, the J gene TRBJ2-3, with 7 bases matching TRBD1. This CDR3 contains 15 residues. The V segment lost 9 bases and the J segment 3 bases; nucleotides outside the gene matches: 12.

The sample holds many counts of this clonotype. The V gene is TRBV7-9, the J gene TRBJ2-1; 9 bases fit TRBD2. The V gene's germline CDR1 is SEHNR and CDR2 FQNEAQ (reference sequence). The trim removed 5 bases at V and 2 bases at J, leaving 4 bases unmatched. The CDR3 spans 15 residues. CDR3 loop: CASSLGLAPYNEQFF. The DNA of the CDR3 is TGTGCCAGCAGCCTGGGACTAGCTCCCTACAATGAGCAGTTCTTC.

This clonotype has a count of ten or more. The rearrangement joins TRBV19 to TRBJ2-7; no firm D call. Germline CDR1 is LNHDA and CDR2 is SQIVND (reference sequence). With 5 bases removed from V and 7 bases from J, the gap between germline ends came to 21 bases. The CDR3 covers 15 residues. CDR3 sequence reads: CASSPPPNKVNEQYF. The CDR3, as DNA: TGTGCCAGTAGTCCTCCACCCAACAAGGTGAATGAGCAGTACTTC.

Ten or more counts support this clonotype. The chain recombines TRBV20-1 with TRBJ2-1, with TRBD2 matching over 9 bases. Trimming took 3 bases from V and 5 from J; bases not matched to a gene: 14. This CDR3 has 17 amino acids. Looked up from germline, CDR1 is DFQATT and CDR2 is SNEGSKA (reference sequence). The DNA of the CDR3 is TGCAGTGCTAGGAACAAAGAAGCGGGAGGTCCGGACAATGAGCAGTTCTTC. The encoded protein is CSARNKEAGGPDNEQFF.

This chain connects TRBV9 to TRBJ2-7, with 9 positions matching TRBD1. This CDR3 has 14 amino acids. V lost 3 bases and J lost 1; bases outside the gene matches: 2. Germline CDR1 SGDLS, CDR2 YYNGEE. Written as DNA, the CDR3 is TGTGCCAGCAGCGAGGGACAGGGTTCCTACGAGCAGTACTTC. The encoded protein is CASSEGQGSYEQYF.

This clonotype was found many times. This chain links TRBV20-1 with TRBJ1-5; the D gene is possibly TRBD1 (5 bases). The CDR3 is made up of 13 amino acids. Trimming removed 6 bases from V and 4 bases from J, with 13 bases in between. The germline V gene encodes CDR1 DFQATT and CDR2 SNEGSKA (reference sequence). The CDR3, as DNA: TGCAGTGCCTATTCAGGGCCAAATCAGCCCCAGCATTTT. This codes for CSAYSGPNQPQHF.

This clonotype was counted a few times. The V and J genes are TRBV7-9 and TRBJ2-1; tentatively, D is TRBD2 (5 bases). CDR3 length: 14 amino acids. V was cut by 4 bases and J by 4 bases, with 11 bases left in between. CDR1 and CDR2 (germline): SEHNR, FQNEAQ (reference sequence). The CDR3 is CASSSPTGYNEQFF. The CDR3 nucleotides read TGTGCCAGCAGCTCCCCGACGGGGTACAATGAGCAGTTCTTC.

This clonotype has just a few counts. CDR3 sequence reads: CASGTVYGYTF. The CDR3 DNA follows: TGTGCCAGCGGGACAGTCTATGGCTACACCTTC. The chain links TRBV28 to TRBJ1-2, with 7 positions matching TRBD1. In germline, CDR1 is MDHEN, CDR2 SYDVKM. With V trimmed by 8 bases and J by 4 bases, 1 base remained unmatched. The CDR3 runs to 11 residues.

The sample holds many counts of this clonotype. V usage is TRBV20-1 and J usage is TRBJ2-1; 11 bases are shared with TRBD2. J was trimmed by 7 bases and V by 6 bases; bases with no gene match: 11. Germline V gives CDR1 DFQATT, CDR2 SNEGSKA (reference sequence). This CDR3 comprises 15 residues. The DNA of the CDR3 is TGCAGTGCCGCGCTAACTAGCGGGAGAGGAAATGAGCAGTTCTTC. Protein: CSAALTSGRGNEQFF.

V usage is TRBV19 and J usage is TRBJ2-2; unclear D gene. This CDR3 is 16 amino acids long. Trimming cost V 7 bases and J 1 base, with 16 bases left between them. The germline V gene has CDR1 LNHDA and CDR2 SQIVND (reference sequence). The CDR3 loop is CASIGDRQRNTGELFF. CDR3 in DNA: TGTGCCAGTATTGGCGACCGGCAGAGGAACACCGGGGAGCTGTTTTTT.

This clonotype was seen ten or more times. The DNA of the CDR3 is TGTGCCAGCTCACCTCAACCCCCGGGGCGTAGCAATCAGCCCCAGCATTTT. Amino acid sequence: CASSPQPPGRSNQPQHF. This rearrangement joins TRBV18 to TRBJ1-5; D may be TRBD1 (5 bases). Between the trimmed V and J ends, which lost 3 bases and 0 bases, there was a span of 15 bases. Germline assignment: CDR1 KGHSH and CDR2 LQKENI. This CDR3 is built from 17 residues.

This clonotype was recorded many times. This sequence joins TRBV20-1 and TRBJ2-5; TRBD2 matches 8 bases. Germline V gene data show CDR1 as DFQATT and CDR2 as SNEGSKA (reference sequence). J gave up 2 bases and V 5 bases, and 10 bases lay outside the gene matches. The CDR3 runs to 15 residues. CDR3 sequence reads: CSAQSTSGLQETQYF. The CDR3 DNA reads TGCAGTGCTCAATCTACTAGCGGACTTCAAGAGACCCAGTACTTC.

This rearrangement joins TRBV28 to TRBJ1-1; D may be TRBD1 (6 bases). V lost 2 bases to trimming and J lost 0 bases, with 10 bases between them. The germline V gene encodes CDR1 MDHEN and CDR2 SYDVKM. The CDR3 has 15 residues. As DNA, the CDR3 is TGTGCCAGCAGTTTAGGCGGACAGCTGAACACTGAAGCTTTCTTT. Amino acids: CASSLGGQLNTEAFF.

This clonotype was observed at least ten times. The V and J genes are TRBV2 and TRBJ2-4; no clear D gene. The CDR3 is 15 amino acids. Germline V gene data show CDR1 as SNHLY and CDR2 as FYNNEI. The V end lost 7 bases, the J end lost 2 bases, and 15 bases lay between the germline ends. In DNA form, the CDR3 reads TGTGCCAGCACGCAGTCCGATTGGTCCAAAAACATTCAGTACTTC. It codes for CASTQSDWSKNIQYF. Based on the CDR3 plus reference TRBV2 and TRBJ2-4, the full variable domain is EPEVTQTPSHQVTQMGQEVILRCVPISNHLYFYWYRQILGQKVEFLVSFYNNEISEKSEIFDDQFSVERPDGSNFTLKIRSTKLEDSAMYFCASTQSDWSKNIQYFGAGTRLSVL.

The gene calls are TRBV29-1 and TRBJ2-3; 13 bases agree with TRBD2. The CDR3 consists of 16 residues. Trimming took 1 base from V and 6 from J; bases not matched to a gene: 7. The germline gives CDR1 SQVTM, CDR2 ANQGSEA. CDR3 protein: CSVEGTSGRPWDTQYF. The DNA of the CDR3 is TGCAGCGTTGAAGGGACTAGCGGGAGACCCTGGGATACGCAGTATTTT.

This clonotype was found many times. The chain combines TRBV14 with TRBJ2-1; TRBD2 is a possible D gene (6 bases). The CDR3 is 16 amino acids. The germline CDR1 and CDR2 sequences are SGHDN and FVKESK. V shed 0 bases and J shed 0 bases, with 9 bases lying between them. The CDR3 region is CASSQERESSYNEQFF. The CDR3 DNA reads as TGTGCCAGCAGCCAAGAACGGGAGAGCTCCTACAATGAGCAGTTCTTC.